These 20 T cell receptor beta chains share one sample of origin, sequenced in a study of blood T cell repertoires in COVID-19. Libraries were prepared by immunoSEQ multiplex PCR; TCRdb keeps only in-frame clonotypes and omits some of them. In the table there are a few hundred thousand clones, roughly 88% of which are singletons. Sample: peripheral blood. The source is a middle-aged man with active or convalescent COVID-19.

The gene calls are TRBV29-1 and TRBJ1-4; the D gene is possibly TRBD1 (6 bases). The CDR3 has 15 residues. V shed 6 bases and J shed 0 bases, with 14 bases lying between them. Germline V lookup: CDR1 SQVTM, CDR2 ANQGSEA. The chain's CDR3 is CSVLEGGTTNEKLFF. Here the CDR3 DNA reads TGCAGCGTACTAGAGGGGGGGACAACTAATGAAAAACTGTTTTTT.

In regard to this clone: Other DNA sequences in the same sample also yield this CDR3. The chain joins TRBV7-2 to TRBJ1-2; TRBD1 matches 7 bases. CDR1 is SGHTA, CDR2 FQGNSA, per germline. The CDR3 consists of 13 residues. Unmatched junction bases numbered 6, after V lost 4 bases and J lost 7 bases. In DNA, the CDR3 is TGTGCCAGCAGCTCCAGACAGGGTGGTGGCTACACCTTC. This codes for CASSSRQGGGYTF.

V and J are TRBV18 and TRBJ2-2; the D gene is possibly TRBD1 (5 bases). Germline V gives CDR1 KGHSH, CDR2 LQKENI. V shed 1 base and J shed 4 bases, with 7 bases lying between them. There are 14 residues in the CDR3. The CDR3 DNA reads TGTGCCAGCTCACCACAACAGGCCACCGGGGAGCTGTTTTTT. Its protein is CASSPQQATGELFF.

The genes are TRBV19 and TRBJ2-2; 10 bases match TRBD1. Germline values: CDR1 LNHDA, CDR2 SQIVND (reference sequence). The CDR3 loop spans 14 amino acids. Germline trimming cut 6 bases from V and 4 bases from J; bases unmatched to any gene: 2. CDR3: CASRGTGVTGELFF. Here the CDR3 DNA reads TGTGCCAGTAGGGGGACAGGGGTCACCGGGGAGCTGTTTTTT.

This chain connects TRBV10-3 to TRBJ2-5; D is perhaps TRBD1 (6 bases). V was trimmed by 4 bases and J by 3 bases, leaving 12 bases between them. The CDR3 length is 14 residues. Germline CDR1 is ENHRY and CDR2 is SYGVKD. CDR3 nucleotide sequence: TGTGCCATCAGTGCAAGTGGGGGCGAAGAGACCCAGTACTTC. Protein product: CAISASGGEETQYF.

The rearrangement joins TRBV7-2 to TRBJ2-2, with D perhaps TRBD1 (6 bases). The CDR3 sequence is 14 residues long. Germline lookup yields CDR1 SGHTA and CDR2 FQGNSA. Trimming pared 6 bases from V and 4 bases from J, leaving 12 bases between. This chain's CDR3 is CASRQGHLTGELFF. The CDR3 coding sequence is TGTGCCAGCAGACAGGGACACCTCACCGGGGAGCTGTTTTTT.

This sequence joins TRBV6-5 and TRBJ2-1, with TRBD1 matching over 8 bases. Trimming removed 10 bases from V and 12 bases from J; junction bases left unmatched: 14. Germline loops: CDR1 MNHEY, CDR2 SVGAGI. This CDR3 has 13 amino acids. The CDR3 here is CATRGTGLLGQFF. For the CDR3, the DNA is TGTGCCACCAGAGGGACAGGCCTCCTTGGGCAGTTCTTC.

This chain links TRBV19 with TRBJ2-1; TRBD1 matches 7 bases. Germline lookup yields CDR1 LNHDA and CDR2 SQIVND (reference sequence). The CDR3 is 18 amino acids. V lost 5 bases to trimming and J lost 6 bases; unmatched junction nucleotides: 19. The CDR3 nucleotides are TGTGCCAGTAGTCAGGACAGGTTCACCGGCGGGCCCTTCAATGAGCAGTTCTTC. Protein product: CASSQDRFTGGPFNEQFF.

The gene calls are TRBV4-3 and TRBJ1-5; weak D call: TRBD1 (5 bases). The germline V gene has CDR1 LGHNA and CDR2 YSLEER. CDR3 size: 17 residues. Trimming removed 0 bases from V and 2 bases from J, with 14 bases in between. The CDR3 nucleotides read TGCGCCAGCAGCCAAGATATTCAGGGTGGAGGCAATCAGCCCCAGCATTTT. It encodes CASSQDIQGGGNQPQHF.

The chain uses TRBV6-1 and TRBJ1-2, with TRBD1 matching over 9 bases. This CDR3 comprises 16 residues. J was trimmed by 7 bases and V by 3 bases; bases with no gene match: 12. The germline gives CDR1 MNHNS, CDR2 SASEGT. CDR3 in DNA: TGTGCCAGCAGTGACTTAGGGACAGGGTGGATAACTGGCTACACCTTC. Translated, it gives CASSDLGTGWITGYTF.

As regards this clone: In the same sample, other DNA sequences code for this CDR3. The rearrangement joins TRBV6-5 to TRBJ1-1; D is unresolved. The CDR3 runs to 14 residues. Germline CDR1 and CDR2: MNHEY and SVGAGI. Trimming pared 2 bases from V and 1 base from J, leaving 8 bases between. CDR3 in DNA: TGTGCCAGCAGTTACACGGGTGGGAACACTGAAGCTTTCTTT. Residues: CASSYTGGNTEAFF.

In its sample, this clone was seen once. The V call is TRBV5-4, the J call TRBJ2-7; 8 bases are shared with TRBD2. The CDR3 runs 14 residues. Germline values: CDR1 SGHNT, CDR2 YYREEE (reference sequence). V lost 0 bases to trimming and J lost 4 bases; unmatched junction nucleotides: 3. As DNA, the CDR3 is TGTGCCAGCAGCTTGGGCATAGCGGGATACGAGCAGTACTTC. Translated: CASSLGIAGYEQYF.

This clone was counted a single time. J is TRBJ1-1 and V is TRBV2; D not resolved. CDR1 and CDR2 (germline): SNHLY, FYNNEI. V dropped 7 bases and J dropped 5 bases, with 14 bases sitting between them. This CDR3 has 13 residues. CDR3 DNA sequence: TGTGCCAGCACCCAACGGGGTATGACTGAAGCTTTCTTT. Amino acid sequence: CASTQRGMTEAFF.

The CDR3 loop reads CASSPARRVTTDTQYF. As DNA, the CDR3 is TGCGCCAGCAGCCCGGCGAGGAGGGTTACCACAGATACGCAGTATTTT. The V and J genes are TRBV5-1 and TRBJ2-3; possibly TRBD2 for D (6 bases). Deletions cut 4 bases from V and 2 bases from J, with 17 bases between. CDR1 is SGHRS and CDR2 is YFSETQ in the germline V gene. The CDR3 sequence is 16 residues long.

This chain links TRBV9 with TRBJ1-2; D remains unclear. V lost 4 bases to trimming and J lost 2 bases, with 6 bases between them. This CDR3 spans 12 amino acids. Germline loops: CDR1 SGDLS, CDR2 YYNGEE. The CDR3 protein is CASSRENYGYTF. Here the CDR3 DNA reads TGTGCCAGCAGCAGGGAGAACTATGGCTACACCTTC.

This clone was detected only a few times. The chain employs TRBV19 and TRBJ2-5; TRBD2 matches at 8 bases. This CDR3 is 14 amino acids long. The germline V gene has CDR1 LNHDA and CDR2 SQIVND (reference sequence). The ends lost 4 bases at V and 5 bases at J; junction bases unmatched: 6. The CDR3 DNA reads as TGTGCCAGTAGTACCTCGGCGGGGGGCGAGACCCAGTACTTC. Its translation: CASSTSAGGETQYF.

The chain has TRBV5-5 and TRBJ2-5; D ambiguous. Germline values: CDR1 SGHKS, CDR2 YYEKEE (reference sequence). V gave up 2 bases and J gave up 2 bases, with 10 bases separating them. The CDR3 sequence is 14 residues long. CDR3 loop: CASSFGRSQETQYF. The CDR3 DNA follows: TGTGCCAGCAGCTTCGGCAGGTCACAAGAGACCCAGTACTTC.

The chain employs TRBV27 and TRBJ2-7, with D tentatively TRBD2 (5 bases). The CDR3 consists of 16 residues. V lost 2 bases, J lost 0 bases, and 14 bases lay in between. The germline V gene has CDR1 MNHEY and CDR2 SMNVEV (reference sequence). CDR3 sequence: CASSLRTRGISYEQYV. The DNA of the CDR3 is TGTGCCAGCAGTTTAAGGACTCGTGGGATCTCCTACGAGCAGTACGTC.

The CDR3 nucleotides are TGTGCCAGCACCCCCGCGCTCTCCCTCTATGGCTACACCTTC. Amino acids: CASTPALSLYGYTF. The chain combines TRBV9 with TRBJ1-2; D call uncertain. The germline V and J ends were trimmed by 6 bases and 4 bases, with 16 bases remaining between them. The CDR3 runs 14 residues. CDR1 SGDLS and CDR2 YYNGEE come from the germline V gene.

In this sample, this clone turned up a few times. V gene TRBV10-3 combines with J gene TRBJ2-5; 7 positions agree with TRBD1. Germline lookup yields CDR1 ENHRY and CDR2 SYGVKD. The CDR3 runs 14 residues. The V gene end was trimmed by 3 bases and the J gene end by 9 bases; junction bases not matched to a gene: 10. CDR3 coding DNA: TGTGCCATCAGTGACCTGGACAGGACGACGGCCCAGTACTTC. The encoded protein is CAISDLDRTTAQYF.